Sequencing of this TCR beta chain was carried out in a study of blood T cell repertoires in COVID-19. Across the whole study: The United States, Italy and Spain provided the acute and convalescent COVID-19 samples. T cells, B-cell-depleted T cells, or PBMCs provided the cDNA or gDNA that served as material.

Original analysis: Reference gene primer amplification gave nucleated cell count estimates. The table came from immunoSEQ multiplex PCR; TCRdb's copy has only in-frame clones and leaves some out. That table gives V, J and clone size, and the DNA gave D and trimming. The table includes over 150,000 clones, roughly four fifths detected once. This receptor was taken from an elderly woman with acute or convalescent COVID-19. The material sequenced was peripheral blood.

The DNA for the CDR3 is TGTGCCAGCAGCCCGGGGGGCAGTGCTAATTCACCCCTCCACTTT. Its translation is CASSPGGSANSPLHF. The chain carries TRBV5-4 and TRBJ1-6, with D perhaps TRBD1 (6 bases). Germline CDR1 SGHNT, CDR2 YYREEE (reference sequence). V was pared by 4 bases and J by 6 bases, with 14 bases between. The CDR3 totals 15 residues.